This T cell receptor beta chain appears in the sequencing data of a study of T cell responses to AZD1222 COVID-19 vaccine. Germline assignment: CDR1 DFQATT and CDR2 SNEGSKA (reference sequence). The CDR3 runs 14 residues. The V segment lost 3 bases and the J segment 4 bases; nucleotides outside the gene matches: 9. Whole-study findings and limits: Regions 160-218 and 743-854 dominated among vaccine-associated CD4 TCRs spanning spike. The sample set comprised mostly white British donors with more females, and clonal diversity was possibly underestimated. As reported, nearly half of all spike-specific TCRs target variant regions that are unmutated. Repertoires were collected only later (after the peak T cell response had occurred).

The method was immunoSEQ multiplex PCR; TCRdb's version includes in-frame clones alone and lacks a portion of them. The data contain some 150,000 clones, roughly nine tenths of them singletons. This clone came up once. No antigen is known for it. The rearrangement joins TRBV20-1 to TRBJ2-7, with TRBD1 matching over 7 bases. The sequencing used peripheral blood, collected on day 0 of MenACWY control vaccination. The source is an adult in good health. The CDR3 region has the DNA TGCAGTGCTAGTAGACAGGGAATTATATACGAGCAGTACTTC. Its protein product is CSASRQGIIYEQYF.